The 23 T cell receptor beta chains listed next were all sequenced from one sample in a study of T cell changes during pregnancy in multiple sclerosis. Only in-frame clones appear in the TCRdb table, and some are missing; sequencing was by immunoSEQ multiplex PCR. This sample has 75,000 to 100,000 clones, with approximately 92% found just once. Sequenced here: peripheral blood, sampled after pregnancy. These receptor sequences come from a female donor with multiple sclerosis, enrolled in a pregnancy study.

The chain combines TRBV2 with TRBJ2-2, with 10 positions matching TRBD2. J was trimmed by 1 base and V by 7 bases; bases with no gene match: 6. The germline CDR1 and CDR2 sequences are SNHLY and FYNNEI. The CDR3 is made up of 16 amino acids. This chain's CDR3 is CASKLLAGGNTGELFF. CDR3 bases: TGTGCCAGCAAACTTTTAGCGGGAGGGAACACCGGGGAGCTGTTTTTT. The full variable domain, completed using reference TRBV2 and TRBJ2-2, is EPEVTQTPSHQVTQMGQEVILRCVPISNHLYFYWYRQILGQKVEFLVSFYNNEISEKSEIFDDQFSVERPDGSNFTLKIRSTKLEDSAMYFCASKLLAGGNTGELFFGEGSRLTVL.

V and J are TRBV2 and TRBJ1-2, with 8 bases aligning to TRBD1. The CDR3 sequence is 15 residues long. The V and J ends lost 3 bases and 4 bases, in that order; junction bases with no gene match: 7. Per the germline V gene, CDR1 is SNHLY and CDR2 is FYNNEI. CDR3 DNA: TGTGCCAGCAGTGAGACAGGGGCGGGTGGCTATGGCTACACCTTC. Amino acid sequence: CASSETGAGGYGYTF.

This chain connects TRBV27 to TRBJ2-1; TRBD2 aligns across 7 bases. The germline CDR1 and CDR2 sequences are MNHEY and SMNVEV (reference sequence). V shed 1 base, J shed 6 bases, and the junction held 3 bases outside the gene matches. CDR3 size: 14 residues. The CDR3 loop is CASSLYPGGNEQFF. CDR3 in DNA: TGTGCCAGCAGTTTATACCCGGGGGGCAATGAGCAGTTCTTC.

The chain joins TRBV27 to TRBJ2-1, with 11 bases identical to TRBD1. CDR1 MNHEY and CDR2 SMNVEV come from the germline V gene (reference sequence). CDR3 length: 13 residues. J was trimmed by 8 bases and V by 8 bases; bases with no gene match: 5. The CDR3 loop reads CASRDRGTDEQFF. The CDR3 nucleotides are TGTGCCAGCCGGGACAGGGGGACCGATGAGCAGTTCTTC.

The CDR3 loop reads CASSPDRGREQYF. The CDR3 DNA reads TGTGCCAGCAGCCCGGACAGGGGGCGCGAGCAGTACTTC. This chain links TRBV7-6 with TRBJ2-7; 11 bases fit TRBD1. V lost 5 bases and J lost 6; bases outside the gene matches: 3. The germline gives CDR1 SGHVS, CDR2 FNYEAQ. The CDR3 spans 13 residues.

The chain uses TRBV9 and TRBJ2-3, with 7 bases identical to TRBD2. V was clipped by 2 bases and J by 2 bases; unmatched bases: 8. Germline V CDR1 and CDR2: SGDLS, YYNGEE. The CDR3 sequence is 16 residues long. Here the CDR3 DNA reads TGTGCCAGCAGCGTTGCGCTAGCGGAGCCCACAGATACGCAGTATTTT. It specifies CASSVALAEPTDTQYF. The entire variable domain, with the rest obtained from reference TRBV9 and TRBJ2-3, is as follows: DSGVTQTPKHLITATGQRVTLRCSPRSGDLSVYWYQQSLDQGLQFLIQYYNGEERAKGNILERFSAQQFPDLHSELNLSSLELGDSALYFCASSVALAEPTDTQYFGPGTRLTVL.

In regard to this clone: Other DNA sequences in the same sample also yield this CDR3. The CDR3 DNA reads as TGTGCCTGGAGTTACAGGCCCCTTTACACTGAAGCTTTCTTT. Its translation: CAWSYRPLYTEAFF. The chain has TRBV30 and TRBJ1-1, with a possible D match to TRBD1 (5 bases). There are 14 residues in the CDR3. CDR1 is GTSNPN, CDR2 SVGIG, per germline (reference sequence). The ends were cut back, 2 bases at V and 3 bases at J, with 13 bases in the middle. The entire variable domain, with the rest obtained from reference TRBV30 and TRBJ1-1, is as follows: SQTIHQWPATLVQPVGSPLSLECTVEGTSNPNLYWYRQAAGRGLQLLFYSVGIGQISSEVPQNLSASRPQDRQFILSSKKLLLSDSGFYLCAWSYRPLYTEAFFGQGTRLTVV.

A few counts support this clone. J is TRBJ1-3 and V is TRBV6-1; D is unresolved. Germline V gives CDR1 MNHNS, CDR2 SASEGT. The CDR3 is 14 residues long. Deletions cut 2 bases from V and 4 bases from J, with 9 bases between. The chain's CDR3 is CASSELPGGNTIYF. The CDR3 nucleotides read TGTGCCAGCAGTGAATTACCGGGAGGAAACACCATATATTTT.

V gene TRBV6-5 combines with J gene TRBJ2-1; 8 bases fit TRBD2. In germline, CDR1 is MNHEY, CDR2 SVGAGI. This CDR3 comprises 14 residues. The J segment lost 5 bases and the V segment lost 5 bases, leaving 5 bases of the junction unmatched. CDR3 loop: CASSDTSGNNEQFF. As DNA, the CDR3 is TGTGCCAGCAGTGACACTAGCGGAAACAATGAGCAGTTCTTC.

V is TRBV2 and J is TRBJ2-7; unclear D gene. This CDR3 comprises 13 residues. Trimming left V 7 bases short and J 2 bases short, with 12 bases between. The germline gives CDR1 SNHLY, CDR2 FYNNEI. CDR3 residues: CASTQQLAYEQYF. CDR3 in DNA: TGTGCCAGCACCCAACAGCTGGCCTACGAGCAGTACTTC.

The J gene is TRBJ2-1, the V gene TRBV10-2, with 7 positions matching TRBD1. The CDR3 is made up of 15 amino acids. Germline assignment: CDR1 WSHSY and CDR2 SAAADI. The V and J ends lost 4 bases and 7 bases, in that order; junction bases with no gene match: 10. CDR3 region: CASSVFRTGKNEQFF. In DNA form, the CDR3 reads TGCGCCAGCAGTGTATTTAGGACAGGCAAGAATGAGCAGTTCTTC.

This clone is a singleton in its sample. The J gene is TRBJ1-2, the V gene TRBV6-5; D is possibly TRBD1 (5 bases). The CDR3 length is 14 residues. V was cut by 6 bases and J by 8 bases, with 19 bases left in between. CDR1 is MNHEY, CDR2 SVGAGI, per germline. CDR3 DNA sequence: TGTGCCAGCAGCTACCTATACAGCAGGGAAGGCTACACCTTC. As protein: CASSYLYSREGYTF.

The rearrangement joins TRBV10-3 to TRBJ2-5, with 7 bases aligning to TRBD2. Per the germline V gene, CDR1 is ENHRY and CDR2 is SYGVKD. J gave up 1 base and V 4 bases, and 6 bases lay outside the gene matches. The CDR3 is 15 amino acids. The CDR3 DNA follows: TGTGCCATCAGTGCAACTAGCGCCATCCAAGAGACCCAGTACTTC. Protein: CAISATSAIQETQYF.

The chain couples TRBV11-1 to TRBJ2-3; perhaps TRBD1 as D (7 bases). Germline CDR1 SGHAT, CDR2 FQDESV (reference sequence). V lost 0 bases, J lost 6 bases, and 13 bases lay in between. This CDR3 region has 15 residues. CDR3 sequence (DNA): TGTGCCAGCAGCTTAGCGCCAGGGGGGCGGGATACGCAGTATTTT. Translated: CASSLAPGGRDTQYF.

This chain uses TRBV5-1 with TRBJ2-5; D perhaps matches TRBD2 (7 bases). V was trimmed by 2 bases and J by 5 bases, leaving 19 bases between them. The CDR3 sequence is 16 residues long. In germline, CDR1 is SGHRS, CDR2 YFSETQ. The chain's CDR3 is CASSFGGGGSAETQYF. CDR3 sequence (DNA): TGCGCCAGCAGCTTCGGCGGGGGCGGAAGTGCTGAGACCCAGTACTTC.

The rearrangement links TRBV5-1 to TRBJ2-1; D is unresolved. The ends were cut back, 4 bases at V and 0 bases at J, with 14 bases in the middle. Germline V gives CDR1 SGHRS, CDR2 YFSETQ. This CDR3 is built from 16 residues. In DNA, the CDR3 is TGCGCCAGCAGCCCGTTGTTAGTTAGCTCCTACAATGAGCAGTTCTTC. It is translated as CASSPLLVSSYNEQFF.

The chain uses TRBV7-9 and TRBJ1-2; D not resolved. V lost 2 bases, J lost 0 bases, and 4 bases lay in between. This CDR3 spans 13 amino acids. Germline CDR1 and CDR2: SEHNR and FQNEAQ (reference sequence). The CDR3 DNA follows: TGTGCCAGCAGCTTATCCACTAACTATGGCTACACCTTC. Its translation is CASSLSTNYGYTF.

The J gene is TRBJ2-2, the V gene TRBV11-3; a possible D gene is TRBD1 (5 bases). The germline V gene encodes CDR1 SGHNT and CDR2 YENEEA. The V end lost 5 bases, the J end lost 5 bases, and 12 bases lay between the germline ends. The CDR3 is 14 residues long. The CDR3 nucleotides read TGTGCCAGCAGCGCCAGACAGACTACCGGGGAGCTGTTTTTT. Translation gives CASSARQTTGELFF.

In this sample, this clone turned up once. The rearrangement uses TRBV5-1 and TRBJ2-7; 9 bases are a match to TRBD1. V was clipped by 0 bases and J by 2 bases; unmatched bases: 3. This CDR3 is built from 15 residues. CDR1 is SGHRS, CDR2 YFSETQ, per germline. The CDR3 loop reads CASSLGWTGAYEQYF. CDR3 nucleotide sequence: TGCGCCAGCAGCTTGGGATGGACAGGGGCCTACGAGCAGTACTTC.

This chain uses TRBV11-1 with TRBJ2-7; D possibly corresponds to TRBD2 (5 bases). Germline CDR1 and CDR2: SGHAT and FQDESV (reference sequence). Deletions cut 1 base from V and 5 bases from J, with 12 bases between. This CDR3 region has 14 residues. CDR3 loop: CASSLGRTFNEQYF. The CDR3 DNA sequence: TGTGCCAGCAGCTTAGGGCGGACTTTCAACGAGCAGTACTTC.

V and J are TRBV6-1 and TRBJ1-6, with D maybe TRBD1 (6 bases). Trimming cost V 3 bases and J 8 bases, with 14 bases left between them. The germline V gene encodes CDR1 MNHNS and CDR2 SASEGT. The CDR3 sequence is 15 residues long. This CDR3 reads CASSDQRPGDSPLHF. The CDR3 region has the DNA TGTGCCAGCAGTGACCAAAGGCCAGGGGATTCACCCCTCCACTTT.

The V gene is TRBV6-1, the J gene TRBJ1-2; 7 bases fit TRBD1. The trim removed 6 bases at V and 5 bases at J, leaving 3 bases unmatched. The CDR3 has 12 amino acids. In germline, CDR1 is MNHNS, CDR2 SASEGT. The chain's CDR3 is CASSLTGYGYTF. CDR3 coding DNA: TGTGCCAGCAGCCTGACAGGGTATGGCTACACCTTC.

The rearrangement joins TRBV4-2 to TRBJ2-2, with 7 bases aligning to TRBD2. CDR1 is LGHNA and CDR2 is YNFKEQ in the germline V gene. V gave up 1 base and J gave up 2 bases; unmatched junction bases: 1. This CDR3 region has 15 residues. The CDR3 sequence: CASSQGGGNTGELFF. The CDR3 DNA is TGTGCCAGCAGCCAAGGCGGGGGAAACACCGGGGAGCTGTTTTTT.